One and the same sample provided the 20 T cell receptor beta chains below, sequenced in a study of graft-versus-host responses after intestinal transplantation (dated by TCRdb to the early 2020s). Antigens for these TCRs are unknown. The library was made by the immunoSEQ multiplex PCR assay. The immuneACCESS repertoire file appears here via TCRdb, limited to in-frame rearrangements. These files lack a portion of the clones; in checked studies, under half of the deficit traces to unresolved V genes, and the cause of the others is not known. The sample data list roughly 75,000 clones, and roughly 91% of these were observed just once. The top ten hold nearly 0.1% of the sample. What the time point label conveys for this sample: cells obtained before transplantation from donor or recipient. The source material was unstimulated CD4+ T cells sorted from spleen or lymph node cells, sampled before intestinal transplant. The receptors here all came from a human donor who received an intestinal transplant.

The chain links TRBV7-8 to TRBJ1-4, with 9 positions matching TRBD1. This CDR3 is built from 14 residues. J was trimmed by 7 bases and V by 5 bases; bases with no gene match: 5. Germline V CDR1 and CDR2: SGHVS, FQNEAQ. In nucleotides, the CDR3 is TGTGCCAGCAGCCCGGACAGGGGTGGTGAAAAACTGTTTTTT. This gives the protein CASSPDRGGEKLFF.

This clone was counted a few times. This sequence joins TRBV6-6 and TRBJ1-4, with D tentatively TRBD1 (6 bases). Germline CDR1 MNHNY, CDR2 SVGAGI (reference sequence). Between the trimmed V and J ends, which lost 0 bases and 5 bases, there was a span of 10 bases. The CDR3 spans 15 residues. The CDR3 DNA sequence: TGTGCCAGCAGTTACTCGACACAGGGAAATGAAAAACTGTTTTTT. Residues: CASSYSTQGNEKLFF.

This chain uses TRBV11-2 with TRBJ1-1; D ambiguous. The CDR3 runs 14 residues. The germline V and J ends were trimmed by 2 bases and 3 bases, with 10 bases remaining between them. Germline V lookup: CDR1 SGHAT, CDR2 FQNNGV. The CDR3 region is CASSLRSVDTEAFF. As DNA, the CDR3 is TGTGCCAGCAGCTTAAGGAGCGTGGACACTGAAGCTTTCTTT. Full variable domain (outside the CDR3, taken from reference TRBV11-2 and TRBJ1-1): EAGVAQSPRYKIIEKRQSVAFWCNPISGHATLYWYQQILGQGPKLLIQFQNNGVVDDSQLPKDRFSAERLKGVDSTLKIQPAKLEDSAVYLCASSLRSVDTEAFFGQGTRLTVV.

This clone was recorded only once. The chain recombines TRBV5-5 with TRBJ2-3; possibly TRBD1 for D (5 bases). V lost 0 bases, J lost 7 bases, and 15 bases lay in between. Germline V gives CDR1 SGHKS, CDR2 YYEKEE (reference sequence). There are 15 residues in the CDR3. CDR3 sequence: CASSLVDSLLNTQYF. As DNA, the CDR3 is TGTGCCAGCAGCTTGGTTGACAGCCTTCTAAATACGCAGTATTTT.

The rearrangement joins TRBV10-1 to TRBJ2-5; the D gene is possibly TRBD2 (5 bases). CDR3 length equals 13 residues. V was clipped by 4 bases and J by 2 bases, with 8 bases between them. Germline lookup yields CDR1 WNHNN and CDR2 SYGVQD (reference sequence). The DNA for the CDR3 is TGCGCCAGCAGTGGAGACTATCAAGAGACCCAGTACTTC. This codes for CASSGDYQETQYF.

The CDR3 here is CASSLTDYEQYF. CDR3 sequence (DNA): TGTGCCAGCAGCTTGACAGACTACGAGCAGTACTTC. The chain is built from TRBV7-2 and TRBJ2-7; D is perhaps TRBD1 (5 bases). The CDR3 runs 12 residues. Trimming removed 3 bases at V and 3 bases at J, with 6 bases between. Per the germline V gene, CDR1 is SGHTA and CDR2 is FQGNSA. The whole variable domain, filled in from reference TRBV7-2 and TRBJ2-7, reads GAGVSQSPSNKVTEKGKDVELRCDPISGHTALYWYRQSLGQGLEFLIYFQGNSAPDKSGLPSDRFSAERTGGSVSTLTIQRTQQEDSAVYLCASSLTDYEQYFGPGTRLTVT.

This clone appeared a single time. This rearrangement joins TRBV10-1 to TRBJ2-2; 10 nucleotides align to TRBD2. V shed 5 bases and J 1 base; nucleotides not matched to a gene: 4. This CDR3 is 16 amino acids long. The germline CDR1 and CDR2 sequences are WNHNN and SYGVQD (reference sequence). DNA of the CDR3: TGCGCCAGCAGTTTAACTAGCGGGATGAACACCGGGGAGCTGTTTTTT. This codes for CASSLTSGMNTGELFF.

The genes are TRBV30 and TRBJ1-1; TRBD1 matches 8 bases. Germline lookup yields CDR1 GTSNPN and CDR2 SVGIG (reference sequence). After removal of 7 bases from V and 5 bases from J, the junction contained 9 bases not matched to a gene. This CDR3 has 13 residues. CDR3 DNA sequence: TGTGCCTCGTCTCCAGGGGGCTATACTGAAGCTTTCTTT. Protein product: CASSPGGYTEAFF.

This chain uses TRBV7-2 with TRBJ2-5, with D tentatively TRBD2 (7 bases). CDR1 SGHTA and CDR2 FQGNSA come from the germline V gene. Trimming took 3 bases from V and 4 from J, leaving 15 bases between them. This CDR3 has 15 amino acids. The DNA for the CDR3 is TGTGCCAGCAGCTTCGTGGGGGGGCCGGGAGAGACCCAGTACTTC. Translated: CASSFVGGPGETQYF.

V is TRBV7-6 and J is TRBJ2-2, with TRBD1 identical over 8 bases. V was pared by 4 bases and J by 2 bases, with 9 bases of the junction left unmatched. Germline-derived CDR1 and CDR2 are SGHVS and FNYEAQ. The CDR3 has 17 residues. The CDR3, as DNA: TGTGCCAGCAGCTCTGAATTCGGACAGGGCAACACCGGGGAGCTGTTTTTT. Amino acids: CASSSEFGQGNTGELFF.

The gene calls are TRBV4-1 and TRBJ1-1; 7 positions match TRBD1. Germline V gives CDR1 MGHRA, CDR2 YSYEKL. V dropped 3 bases and J dropped 0; count of bases not matched to a gene: 4. The CDR3 runs 15 residues. This CDR3 is CASSHQDRLNTEAFF. The CDR3 nucleotides are TGCGCCAGCAGCCACCAGGACAGGCTGAACACTGAAGCTTTCTTT.

The chain employs TRBV2 and TRBJ2-5; 14 bases are shared with TRBD2. V lost 6 bases and J lost 4; bases outside the gene matches: 4. The CDR3 length is 15 residues. Looked up from germline, CDR1 is SNHLY and CDR2 is FYNNEI. CDR3 sequence reads: CASSRLAGGGETQYF. CDR3 in DNA: TGTGCCAGCAGCAGACTAGCGGGGGGGGGAGAGACCCAGTACTTC.

Concerning this clone: The same CDR3 also results from other DNA sequences found in this sample. CDR3: CASGTDRVTEAFF. For the CDR3, the DNA is TGCGCCAGCGGCACGGACAGGGTCACTGAAGCTTTCTTT. The rearrangement joins TRBV4-3 to TRBJ1-1; 8 bases line up with TRBD1. Per the germline V gene, CDR1 is LGHNA and CDR2 is YSLEER. The V segment lost 8 bases and the J segment 4 bases; nucleotides outside the gene matches: 6. This CDR3 comprises 13 residues.

The chain couples TRBV14 to TRBJ2-1; possibly TRBD2 for D (5 bases). The CDR3 extends over 12 amino acids. Trimming stripped 4 bases from V and 8 bases from J, with 9 bases between. Germline lookup yields CDR1 SGHDN and CDR2 FVKESK. The CDR3 DNA reads TGTGCCAGCAGCCGAGGGATGGATGAGCAGTTCTTC. Protein product: CASSRGMDEQFF.

This clone was recorded only once. The genes are TRBV7-9 and TRBJ1-1; no firm D call. Trimming pared 2 bases from V and 1 base from J, leaving 8 bases between. Germline V lookup: CDR1 SEHNR, CDR2 FQNEAQ (reference sequence). The CDR3 loop spans 14 amino acids. The CDR3 DNA reads as TGTGCCAGCAGCTTAAGACAAGAGAACACTGAAGCTTTCTTT. This codes for CASSLRQENTEAFF. Filled out from reference TRBV7-9 and TRBJ1-1, the complete variable domain reads DTGVSQNPRHKITKRGQNVTFRCDPISEHNRLYWYRQTLGQGPEFLTYFQNEAQLEKSRLLSDRFSAERPKGSFSTLEIQRTEQGDSAMYLCASSLRQENTEAFFGQGTRLTVV.

The rearrangement joins TRBV5-1 to TRBJ2-1, with D possibly matching TRBD2 (6 bases). V dropped 4 bases and J dropped 0 bases, with 20 bases sitting between them. The CDR3 length is 18 residues. CDR1 SGHRS and CDR2 YFSETQ come from the germline V gene. The CDR3 is CASSLTFRGSSSYNEQFF. The CDR3 coding sequence is TGCGCCAGCAGCCTTACCTTTCGGGGGTCGAGCTCCTACAATGAGCAGTTCTTC.

DNA for the CDR3: TGTGCCAGCATGACCACAGGTCGCCTAGCCAAAAACATTCAGTACTTC. It translates to CASMTTGRLAKNIQYF. This chain uses TRBV27 with TRBJ2-4; D may be TRBD1 (5 bases). Germline lookup yields CDR1 MNHEY and CDR2 SMNVEV (reference sequence). The CDR3 sequence is 16 residues long. Trimming removed 7 bases at V and 0 bases at J, with 16 bases between.

This clone was detected a few times. The chain is built from TRBV10-2 and TRBJ2-7; possible D gene TRBD1, 5 bases. CDR3 length equals 12 residues. Germline-derived CDR1 and CDR2 are WSHSY and SAAADI. V lost 7 bases and J lost 5, with 12 bases in between. The CDR3: CASKGQTDEQYF. CDR3 in DNA: TGCGCCAGCAAGGGGCAGACAGACGAGCAGTACTTC.

CDR3 region: CASSEVPDNYYGYTF. The CDR3 nucleotides read TGTGCCAGCAGTGAAGTACCGGACAACTACTATGGCTACACCTTC. The chain uses TRBV6-1 and TRBJ1-2, with D maybe TRBD1 (5 bases). The CDR3 is 15 residues long. CDR1 is MNHNS and CDR2 is SASEGT in the germline V gene. Trimming pared 1 base from V and 3 bases from J, leaving 12 bases between.

The gene calls are TRBV9 and TRBJ1-4, with D unresolved. The ends were cut back, 4 bases at V and 0 bases at J, with 22 bases in the middle. CDR1 is SGDLS and CDR2 is YYNGEE in the germline V gene. The CDR3 has 19 amino acids. The CDR3 DNA follows: TGTGCCAGCAGCCCGAGGGAGAGGACCGACTTTGCAACTAATGAAAAACTGTTTTTT. Protein product: CASSPRERTDFATNEKLFF.